The entry below describes one T cell receptor (beta chain). The data originate from a study of control samples from healthy donors and cancer patients. This table comes from immunoSEQ multiplex PCR, and its TCRdb copy is limited to in-frame clones, with some not included. The sample consists of about 99,000 clones, about 89% of them appearing once. The junction had 9 bases not matched to a gene; V was cut back by 4 bases and J by 5 bases. Germline CDR1 is SGHNT and CDR2 is YYREEE (reference sequence). CDR3 length equals 15 residues. The chain combines TRBV5-4 with TRBJ2-5, with TRBD1 identical over 9 bases. This clonotype was sampled from a man in his 60s with lung cancer. The material sequenced was PBMCs. The CDR3 DNA sequence: TGTGCCAGCAGCCCAGGACAGGGGCGCATGGAGACCCAGTACTTC. Protein sequence: CASSPGQGRMETQYF.